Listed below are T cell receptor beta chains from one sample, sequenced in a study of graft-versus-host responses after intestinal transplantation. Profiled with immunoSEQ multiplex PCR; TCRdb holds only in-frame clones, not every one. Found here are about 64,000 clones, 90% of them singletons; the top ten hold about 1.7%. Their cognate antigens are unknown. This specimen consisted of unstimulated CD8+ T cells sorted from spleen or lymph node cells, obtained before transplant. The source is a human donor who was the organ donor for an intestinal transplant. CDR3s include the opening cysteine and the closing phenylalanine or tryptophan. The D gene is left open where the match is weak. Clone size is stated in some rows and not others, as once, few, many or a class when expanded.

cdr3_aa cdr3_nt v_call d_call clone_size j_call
CASSEKWDRTRQPQHF TGTGCCAGCAGTGAAAAGTGGGACAGGACTAGACAGCCCCAGCATTTT TRBV6-1 TRBD1 NA TRBJ1-5
CASSLTSGDSYEQYF TGCGCCAGCAGCCTAACTAGCGGGGACTCCTACGAGCAGTACTTC TRBV10-1 TRBD2 NA TRBJ2-7
CASSYPDPNGAQYF TGTGCCAGCAGTTACCCGGACCCAAACGGGGCCCAGTACTTC TRBV6-5 NA few TRBJ2-5
CASSKTGTTYEQYF TGTGCCAGCAGTAAAACAGGGACGACCTACGAGCAGTACTTC TRBV27 NA NA TRBJ2-7
CASSWAYISEQYF TGTGCCAGCTCCTGGGCCTACATATCCGAGCAGTACTTC TRBV7-9 NA NA TRBJ2-7
CASSFRDDNQPQHF TGTGCCAGCAGTTTCAGGGATGACAATCAGCCCCAGCATTTT TRBV28 NA NA TRBJ1-5
CASDSLNTEAFF TGTGCCAGCGACAGCCTGAACACTGAAGCTTTCTTT TRBV6-1 NA NA TRBJ1-1
CASRDTGDKNIQYF TGTGCCAGCAGGGACACAGGAGACAAAAACATTCAGTACTTC TRBV2 NA NA TRBJ2-4
CASSEMGHGYTF TGTGCCAGCAGTGAAATGGGCCATGGCTACACCTTC TRBV6-1 NA NA TRBJ1-2
CAWTPPTGGSYEQYF TGTGCCTGGACCCCCCCGACAGGGGGAAGCTACGAGCAGTACTTC TRBV30 TRBD1 NA TRBJ2-7
CASSRGNYGYTF TGTGCCAGCAGCAGGGGGAACTATGGCTACACCTTC TRBV25-1 TRBD1 NA TRBJ1-2
CASSLARAGDKFREQYF TGTGCCAGCAGCTTAGCGAGGGCCGGAGATAAGTTTCGGGAGCAGTACTTC TRBV7-9 NA NA TRBJ2-7
CASSLSTGLETQYF TGTGCCAGCAGTTTATCTACGGGATTGGAGACCCAGTACTTC TRBV28 NA NA TRBJ2-5
CASSDRDHTEAFF TGTGCCAGCAGCGACAGGGACCACACTGAAGCTTTCTTT TRBV6-5 TRBD1 NA TRBJ1-1
CASSLFGRERAPEQYF TGTGCCAGCAGCTTGTTCGGGAGGGAAAGGGCCCCCGAGCAGTACTTC TRBV5-6 TRBD2 NA TRBJ2-7
CASRKGGVNTGELFF TGTGCCAGCAGAAAGGGCGGGGTGAACACCGGGGAGCTGTTTTTT TRBV7-9 NA NA TRBJ2-2
CASSLEQSYEQYF TGTGCCAGCAGCTTAGAACAGAGCTACGAGCAGTACTTC TRBV7-8 NA few TRBJ2-7
CASSVGYQGYEAFF TGTGCCAGCAGCGTAGGATACCAGGGATACGAAGCTTTCTTT TRBV9 NA NA TRBJ1-1
CASSHRDNYNEQFF TGTGCCAGCAGCCACCGGGACAACTACAATGAGCAGTTCTTC TRBV5-6 NA NA TRBJ2-1
CASSSGRTSGVKGTGELFF TGTGCCAGCAGCTCGGGACGGACTAGCGGGGTTAAAGGGACCGGGGAGCTGTTTTTT TRBV7-9 TRBD2 NA TRBJ2-2
CAIDDGTSGYNEQFF TGTGCCATCGACGACGGGACTAGCGGTTACAATGAGCAGTTCTTC TRBV10-3 TRBD2 NA TRBJ2-1
CASSAFTGYQETQYF TGTGCCAGCAGCGCTTTCACAGGGTACCAAGAGACCCAGTACTTC TRBV28 NA NA TRBJ2-5
CASSLADSTYEQYF TGTGCCAGCAGTTTAGCGGACAGTACCTACGAGCAGTACTTC TRBV27 NA NA TRBJ2-7
CASGLMTGALDGYTF TGTGCCAGTGGCCTTATGACAGGGGCCCTCGATGGCTACACCTTC TRBV19 TRBD1 NA TRBJ1-2
CASRSTSGSSYNEQFF TGTGCCAGCAGGTCGACTAGCGGGAGCTCCTACAATGAGCAGTTCTTC TRBV2 TRBD2 NA TRBJ2-1
CASSEGGTSYGYTF TGTGCCAGCAGCGAAGGGGGCACCTCCTATGGCTACACCTTC TRBV7-9 TRBD1 NA TRBJ1-2
CASSLSGDSNYGYTF TGCGCCAGCAGCCTGTCGGGAGATTCTAACTATGGCTACACCTTC TRBV4-1 NA NA TRBJ1-2
CASSPLPGTSGRNEQFF TGTGCCAGCAGCCCACTACCCGGGACTAGCGGGCGAAATGAGCAGTTCTTC TRBV7-3 TRBD2 NA TRBJ2-1
CASSDWRVSYEQYF TGTGCCAGCAGTGATTGGCGGGTATCCTACGAGCAGTACTTC TRBV2 NA NA TRBJ2-7
CASSQPDRGHEKLFF TGTGCCAGCAGCCAACCGGACAGGGGGCATGAAAAACTGTTTTTT TRBV9 TRBD1 once TRBJ1-4
CASSVWTGPWNEQFF TGTGCCAGCAGCGTCTGGACAGGGCCTTGGAATGAGCAGTTCTTC TRBV9 TRBD1 NA TRBJ2-1
CASSIVGSSGRLDTQYF TGTGCCAGTAGTATAGTAGGGTCTAGCGGGAGATTAGATACGCAGTATTTT TRBV19 TRBD2 once TRBJ2-3
CASSLLPPGSGYTF TGTGCCAGCAGCCTATTGCCCCCGGGGAGTGGCTACACCTTC TRBV6-5 NA NA TRBJ1-2
CASSRGQGPLYEQYF TGTGCCAGTAGTCGCGGACAGGGGCCCCTCTACGAGCAGTACTTC TRBV19 TRBD1 once TRBJ2-7
CAWSPTGGSGANVLTF TGTGCCTGGAGTCCAACAGGGGGCTCCGGGGCCAACGTCCTGACTTTC TRBV30 TRBD1 NA TRBJ2-6
CASSGGGPYEQYF TGCGCCAGCAGTGGCGGGGGCCCCTACGAGCAGTACTTC TRBV10-2 NA NA TRBJ2-7
CASSPGRGTSDEQFF TGTGCCAGCAGCCCAGGCCGGGGGACGAGCGATGAGCAGTTCTTC TRBV11-2 NA NA TRBJ2-1
CASSFSGYEQYF TGTGCCAGCAGCTTTAGCGGCTACGAGCAGTACTTC TRBV13 NA NA TRBJ2-7
CASSSAASIQYTDTQYF TGTGCCAGCAGCTCCGCGGCCTCGATTCAATACACAGATACGCAGTATTTT TRBV7-9 NA NA TRBJ2-3
CANRDREAYEQYF TGTGCCAACCGGGACAGGGAGGCCTACGAGCAGTACTTC TRBV2 TRBD1 NA TRBJ2-7
CASSQGREGSYGYTF TGCGCCAGCAGCCAAGGCCGAGAAGGGAGCTATGGCTACACCTTC TRBV4-1 NA NA TRBJ1-2
CASSLVPRTATFSGANVLTF TGTGCCAGCAGCTTGGTCCCTCGGACAGCCACCTTCTCTGGGGCCAACGTCCTGACTTTC TRBV5-4 NA NA TRBJ2-6
CASSLRLAENTGELFF TGTGCCAGCAGCCTCCGACTAGCGGAGAACACCGGGGAGCTGTTTTTT TRBV2 TRBD2 once TRBJ2-2
CASSLEVTGVVAEQFF TGTGCCAGCAGCTTGGAAGTGACAGGGGTCGTGGCTGAGCAGTTCTTC TRBV5-6 TRBD1 NA TRBJ2-1
CASSADSGELFF TGTGCCAGCAGCGCAGATTCGGGGGAGCTGTTTTTT TRBV9 NA once TRBJ2-2
CASSLIPGHDTEAFF TGTGCCAGCAGCTTAATACCAGGGCACGACACTGAAGCTTTCTTT TRBV5-6 NA few TRBJ1-1
CASSEAGGTYNEQFF TGTGCCAGCAGTGAAGCTGGAGGGACCTACAATGAGCAGTTCTTC TRBV6-1 NA NA TRBJ2-1
CATRRAGDNQPQHF TGTGCCACCCGTAGGGCAGGGGACAATCAGCCCCAGCATTTT TRBV27 NA NA TRBJ1-5
CASSSTGTASRTQYF TGTGCCAGCAGCTCGACCGGGACAGCCAGCAGAACCCAGTACTTC TRBV28 TRBD1 NA TRBJ2-5
CASSLGQIEETQYF TGCGCCAGCAGCCTAGGACAGATAGAAGAGACCCAGTACTTC TRBV5-1 NA NA TRBJ2-5
CASSSTGAAGYTF TGTGCCAGCAGCTCGACAGGGGCGGCTGGCTACACCTTC TRBV7-3 TRBD1 NA TRBJ1-2
CASSIGEAGLARGGEQFF TGTGCCAGTAGTATAGGAGAGGCGGGACTAGCGCGCGGGGGTGAGCAGTTCTTC TRBV19 TRBD2 once TRBJ2-1
CASRGGAGEQFF TGCGCCAGCAGGGGGGGGGCGGGTGAGCAGTTCTTC TRBV5-1 NA NA TRBJ2-1
CASSSAGMVYEQYF TGTGCCAGCAGCTCCGCCGGGATGGTCTACGAGCAGTACTTC TRBV7-2 NA NA TRBJ2-7
CASSLVPETQYF TGTGCCAGCAGTCTTGTTCCAGAGACCCAGTACTTC TRBV25-1 NA NA TRBJ2-5